This T cell receptor beta chain was observed in a study of cytomegalovirus exposure and HLA in healthy donors. Regarding the study as a whole: Among immune exposure information, only CMV serostatus was available. In a later analysis, parvovirus B19, influenza, CMV and Epstein-Barr virus appeared linked to several top co-occurrence clusters. The classifier reportedly diagnosed cytomegalovirus status with high sensitivity and specificity.

Unrecorded immune exposure was likely among donors, who were nominally healthy when sampled. This CDR3 spans 16 amino acids. Germline lookup yields CDR1 SGDLS and CDR2 YYNGEE. V gave up 4 bases and J gave up 6 bases; unmatched junction bases: 10. With regard to this clone: The target antigen is unknown.

Both 60 Vbeta primers and 13 Jbeta primers went into the PCR. TCRdb's table, derived via immunoSEQ multiplex PCR, lists solely in-frame clones and lacks some. This sample has 150,000 to 160,000 clones, with approximately 80% found just once. Sample: PBMCs. V usage is TRBV9 and J usage is TRBJ2-2; TRBD1 matches 9 bases. The receptor was isolated from a woman aged 40 to 49 in good health and CMV-seropositive. The CDR3 bases are TGTGCCAGCAGCATCCGGGACAGGGTTTTGTCCGGGGAGCTGTTTTTT. This encodes CASSIRDRVLSGELFF.